This TCR beta chain came from a study of shared clonotypes between healthy human individuals. Germline lookup yields CDR1 MNHEY and CDR2 SMNVEV (reference sequence). The CDR3 is 15 amino acids. Trimming pared 5 bases from V and 4 bases from J, leaving 16 bases between. Measured with immunoSEQ multiplex PCR; TCRdb has only the in-frame clones, and not every one. The data show under 600,000 clones, roughly 79% seen once. Study-level findings and limits: Few donors restricted represented genetic and exposure-history diversity.

Donors included only healthy HIV-negative adults lacking recent acute infections or vaccinations. This clone was detected ten times or more. Antigen: not known. Sequenced: PBMCs. The sequence was obtained from a woman in her thirties or forties in good health. Some clones in this sample may be carry-over from other donors' samples. This rearrangement joins TRBV27 to TRBJ2-3; perhaps TRBD2 as D (5 bases). CDR3 sequence (DNA): TGTGCCAGCAGTCAAGATCTAGGAGGAGCAGATACGCAGTATTTT. It specifies CASSQDLGGADTQYF.